Following are 19 T cell receptor beta chains from one sample sequenced in a study of T cells in localized non-small cell lung cancer. The data were produced by immunoSEQ multiplex PCR, yet TCRdb's version contains in-frame clones alone and is incomplete. The top ten hold roughly 15% of the sample, which has tens of thousands of clones, approximately 90% seen once. The sequences come from peripheral blood, collected before any cancer treatment. These receptors all come from a man aged 40-75 years with stage I squamous cell lung carcinoma.

The genes are TRBV9 and TRBJ2-5; weak D call: TRBD2 (5 bases). Germline assignment: CDR1 SGDLS and CDR2 YYNGEE. The CDR3 is 13 amino acids. V gave up 1 base and J gave up 5 bases, with 9 bases separating them. CDR3 protein: CASSVNGEETQYF. CDR3 in DNA: TGTGCCAGCAGCGTAAACGGGGAGGAGACCCAGTACTTC.

The rearrangement joins TRBV5-4 to TRBJ2-1, with TRBD1 matching 8 bases. This CDR3 has 13 residues. V shed 4 bases and J 8 bases; nucleotides not matched to a gene: 5. Germline loops: CDR1 SGHNT, CDR2 YYREEE (reference sequence). The CDR3 DNA sequence: TGTGCCAGCAGCCGCCCGACAGGGGATGAGCAGTTCTTC. Its protein product is CASSRPTGDEQFF.

The chain combines TRBV7-9 with TRBJ1-3; no firm D call. The CDR3 extends over 16 amino acids. CDR1 is SEHNR, CDR2 FQNEAQ, per germline (reference sequence). V gave up 5 bases and J gave up 0 bases, with 14 bases separating them. The CDR3 here is CASSLPPGSSGNTIYF. CDR3 nucleotide sequence: TGTGCCAGCAGCCTTCCACCCGGCAGCTCTGGAAACACCATATATTTT.

V usage is TRBV19 and J usage is TRBJ1-1; 7 positions agree with TRBD1. The ends lost 6 bases at V and 2 bases at J; junction bases unmatched: 12. The CDR3 is 16 amino acids. The germline V gene encodes CDR1 LNHDA and CDR2 SQIVND (reference sequence). The CDR3 bases are TGTGCCAGTAGGGGAGGGAAGGGGGCATCAAACACTGAAGCTTTCTTT. Translation gives CASRGGKGASNTEAFF.

The chain recombines TRBV13 with TRBJ2-5; 14 bases agree with TRBD2. This CDR3 is 19 amino acids long. V dropped 3 bases and J dropped 2; count of bases not matched to a gene: 11. Germline CDR1 is PRHDT and CDR2 is FYEKMQ (reference sequence). CDR3 sequence reads: CASSFGTSGGWSRQETQYF. In DNA, the CDR3 is TGTGCCAGCAGCTTTGGGACTAGCGGGGGTTGGTCCCGGCAAGAGACCCAGTACTTC.

The V gene is TRBV5-1, the J gene TRBJ1-3; D unresolved. In germline, CDR1 is SGHRS, CDR2 YFSETQ. The length of the CDR3 is 15 residues. V was clipped by 0 bases and J by 2 bases, with 9 bases between them. The CDR3 sequence: CASSLAAATGNTIYF. CDR3 nucleotide sequence: TGCGCCAGCAGCTTGGCGGCAGCCACTGGAAACACCATATATTTT. Full variable domain (missing parts from reference TRBV5-1 and TRBJ1-3): KAGVTQTPRYLIKTRGQQVTLSCSPISGHRSVSWYQQTPGQGLQFLFEYFSETQRNKGNFPGRFSGRQFSNSRSEMNVSTLELGDSALYLCASSLAAATGNTIYFGEGSWLTVV.

This rearrangement joins TRBV27 to TRBJ1-4; D unclear. The CDR3 is 14 amino acids. Germline V CDR1 and CDR2: MNHEY, SMNVEV (reference sequence). V lost 9 bases and J 3 bases, leaving 14 bases between the germline ends. CDR3 protein: CASSRGWANEKLFF. Here the CDR3 DNA reads TGTGCCAGTTCGAGAGGGTGGGCTAATGAAAAACTGTTTTTT. Together with reference TRBV27 and TRBJ1-4, the CDR3 gives the full variable domain: EAQVTQNPRYLITVTGKKLTVTCSQNMNHEYMSWYRQDPGLGLRQIYYSMNVEVTDKGDVPEGYKVSRKEKRNFPLILESPSPNQTSLYFCASSRGWANEKLFFGSGTQLSVL.

The DNA of the CDR3 is TGTGCCAGCGCCAGAGCAGCTACGAACTATGGCTACACCTTC. It encodes CASARAATNYGYTF. The chain joins TRBV5-4 to TRBJ1-2; no clear D. Germline loops: CDR1 SGHNT, CDR2 YYREEE (reference sequence). The V end lost 7 bases, the J end lost 2 bases, and 15 bases lay between the germline ends. The CDR3 spans 14 residues. Full variable domain (rest looked up from reference TRBV5-4 and TRBJ1-2): ETGVTQSPTHLIKTRGQQVTLRCSSQSGHNTVSWYQQALGQGPQFIFQYYREEENGRGNFPPRFSGLQFPNYSSELNVNALELDDSALYLCASARAATNYGYTFGSGTRLTVV.

The V call is TRBV5-1, the J call TRBJ2-1; 8 bases match TRBD1. CDR3 length: 14 amino acids. CDR1 and CDR2 from the germline V gene are SGHRS and YFSETQ. V shed 0 bases, J shed 8 bases, and the junction held 4 bases outside the gene matches. CDR3 amino acids: CASSLEQGADEQFF. The CDR3 coding sequence is TGCGCCAGCAGCTTGGAGCAGGGGGCCGATGAGCAGTTCTTC.

The chain couples TRBV7-9 to TRBJ2-1; D might be TRBD1 or TRBD2, each matching 6 bases. The germline CDR1 and CDR2 sequences are SEHNR and FQNEAQ (reference sequence). This CDR3 is 18 amino acids long. Trimming took off 7 bases at V and 1 base at J, with 23 bases between the two ends. Here the CDR3 reads CASTLLWGAGGSYNEQFF. CDR3 nucleotides: TGTGCCAGCACCCTGCTGTGGGGGGCCGGAGGGTCCTACAATGAGCAGTTCTTC.

The chain couples TRBV5-6 to TRBJ1-6, with D hard to call. The germline V gene has CDR1 SGHDT and CDR2 YYEEEE. CDR3 length: 15 amino acids. The V gene lost 4 bases and the J gene lost 9 bases, with 17 bases spanning the gap. CDR3 sequence reads: CASSPGLRERSPLHF. The DNA of the CDR3 is TGTGCCAGCAGCCCCGGGCTCCGGGAGCGTTCACCCCTCCACTTT.

V usage is TRBV30 and J usage is TRBJ1-2, with TRBD1 identical over 9 bases. CDR3 length equals 12 residues. CDR1 is GTSNPN, CDR2 SVGIG, per germline (reference sequence). CDR3 DNA sequence: TGTGCGGCGACAGGGGGAGTCTATGGCTACACCTTC. Protein: CAATGGVYGYTF.

The chain joins TRBV5-1 to TRBJ1-1, with 9 nucleotides matching TRBD1. With V trimmed by 4 bases and J by 5 bases, 9 bases remained unmatched. The V gene's germline CDR1 is SGHRS and CDR2 YFSETQ. The CDR3 is 15 amino acids. CDR3 coding DNA: TGCGCCAGCAGCAGGACAGGGGAGGGTGGTACTGAAGCTTTCTTT. Its translation is CASSRTGEGGTEAFF. Full variable domain (outside the CDR3, taken from reference TRBV5-1 and TRBJ1-1): KAGVTQTPRYLIKTRGQQVTLSCSPISGHRSVSWYQQTPGQGLQFLFEYFSETQRNKGNFPGRFSGRQFSNSRSEMNVSTLELGDSALYLCASSRTGEGGTEAFFGQGTRLTVV.

The chain uses TRBV2 and TRBJ1-1; 9 bases align to TRBD1. The CDR3 loop spans 13 amino acids. Trimming took 6 bases from V and 4 from J; bases not matched to a gene: 3. CDR1 is SNHLY and CDR2 is FYNNEI in the germline V gene. As DNA, the CDR3 is TGTGCCAGCAGCGGACAGGGGAGCACTGAAGCTTTCTTT. This gives the protein CASSGQGSTEAFF.

This rearrangement joins TRBV27 to TRBJ2-2; D ambiguous. In germline, CDR1 is MNHEY, CDR2 SMNVEV (reference sequence). Trimming left V 3 bases short and J 6 bases short, with 17 bases between. The CDR3 runs 16 residues. The CDR3 bases are TGTGCCAGCAGTTTGTTTCTTCTCTCAAAGCCCGGGGAGCTGTTTTTT. Encoded protein: CASSLFLLSKPGELFF.

V usage is TRBV19 and J usage is TRBJ1-5, with D possibly being TRBD1 (6 bases). Trimming left V 5 bases short and J 0 bases short, with 14 bases between. Germline V CDR1 and CDR2: LNHDA, SQIVND (reference sequence). CDR3 size: 16 residues. CDR3 nucleotides: TGTGCCAGTAGTTCCCGGACAGTTAATAGCAATCAGCCCCAGCATTTT. Amino acid sequence: CASSSRTVNSNQPQHF.

CDR3 amino acids: CASRVGSQPQHF. CDR3 bases: TGTGCCAGCAGGGTTGGCAGTCAGCCCCAGCATTTT. The chain joins TRBV6-1 to TRBJ1-5; no clear D gene. CDR1 MNHNS and CDR2 SASEGT come from the germline V gene. The CDR3 runs 12 residues. Trimming stripped 6 bases from V and 6 bases from J, with 9 bases between.

Only one count was recorded for this clone. V is TRBV25-1 and J is TRBJ2-1; TRBD1 aligns across 9 bases. Per the germline V gene, CDR1 is MGHDK and CDR2 is SYGVNS. V shed 2 bases, J shed 7 bases, and the junction held 9 bases outside the gene matches. CDR3 size: 16 residues. In DNA, the CDR3 is TGTGCCAGCAGTGAAGTGGGGACAGGGATGATGAATGAGCAGTTCTTC. It codes for CASSEVGTGMMNEQFF.

This chain links TRBV6-1 with TRBJ2-7, with TRBD2 matching over 9 bases. Germline V gene lookup returns CDR1 MNHNS and CDR2 SASEGT. This CDR3 comprises 14 residues. V trimming: 7 bases; J trimming: 6 bases; junction bases outside the gene matches: 10. The CDR3 region is CASTLSGLATEQYF. The DNA of the CDR3 is TGTGCCAGCACCCTCTCAGGACTAGCGACCGAGCAGTACTTC.